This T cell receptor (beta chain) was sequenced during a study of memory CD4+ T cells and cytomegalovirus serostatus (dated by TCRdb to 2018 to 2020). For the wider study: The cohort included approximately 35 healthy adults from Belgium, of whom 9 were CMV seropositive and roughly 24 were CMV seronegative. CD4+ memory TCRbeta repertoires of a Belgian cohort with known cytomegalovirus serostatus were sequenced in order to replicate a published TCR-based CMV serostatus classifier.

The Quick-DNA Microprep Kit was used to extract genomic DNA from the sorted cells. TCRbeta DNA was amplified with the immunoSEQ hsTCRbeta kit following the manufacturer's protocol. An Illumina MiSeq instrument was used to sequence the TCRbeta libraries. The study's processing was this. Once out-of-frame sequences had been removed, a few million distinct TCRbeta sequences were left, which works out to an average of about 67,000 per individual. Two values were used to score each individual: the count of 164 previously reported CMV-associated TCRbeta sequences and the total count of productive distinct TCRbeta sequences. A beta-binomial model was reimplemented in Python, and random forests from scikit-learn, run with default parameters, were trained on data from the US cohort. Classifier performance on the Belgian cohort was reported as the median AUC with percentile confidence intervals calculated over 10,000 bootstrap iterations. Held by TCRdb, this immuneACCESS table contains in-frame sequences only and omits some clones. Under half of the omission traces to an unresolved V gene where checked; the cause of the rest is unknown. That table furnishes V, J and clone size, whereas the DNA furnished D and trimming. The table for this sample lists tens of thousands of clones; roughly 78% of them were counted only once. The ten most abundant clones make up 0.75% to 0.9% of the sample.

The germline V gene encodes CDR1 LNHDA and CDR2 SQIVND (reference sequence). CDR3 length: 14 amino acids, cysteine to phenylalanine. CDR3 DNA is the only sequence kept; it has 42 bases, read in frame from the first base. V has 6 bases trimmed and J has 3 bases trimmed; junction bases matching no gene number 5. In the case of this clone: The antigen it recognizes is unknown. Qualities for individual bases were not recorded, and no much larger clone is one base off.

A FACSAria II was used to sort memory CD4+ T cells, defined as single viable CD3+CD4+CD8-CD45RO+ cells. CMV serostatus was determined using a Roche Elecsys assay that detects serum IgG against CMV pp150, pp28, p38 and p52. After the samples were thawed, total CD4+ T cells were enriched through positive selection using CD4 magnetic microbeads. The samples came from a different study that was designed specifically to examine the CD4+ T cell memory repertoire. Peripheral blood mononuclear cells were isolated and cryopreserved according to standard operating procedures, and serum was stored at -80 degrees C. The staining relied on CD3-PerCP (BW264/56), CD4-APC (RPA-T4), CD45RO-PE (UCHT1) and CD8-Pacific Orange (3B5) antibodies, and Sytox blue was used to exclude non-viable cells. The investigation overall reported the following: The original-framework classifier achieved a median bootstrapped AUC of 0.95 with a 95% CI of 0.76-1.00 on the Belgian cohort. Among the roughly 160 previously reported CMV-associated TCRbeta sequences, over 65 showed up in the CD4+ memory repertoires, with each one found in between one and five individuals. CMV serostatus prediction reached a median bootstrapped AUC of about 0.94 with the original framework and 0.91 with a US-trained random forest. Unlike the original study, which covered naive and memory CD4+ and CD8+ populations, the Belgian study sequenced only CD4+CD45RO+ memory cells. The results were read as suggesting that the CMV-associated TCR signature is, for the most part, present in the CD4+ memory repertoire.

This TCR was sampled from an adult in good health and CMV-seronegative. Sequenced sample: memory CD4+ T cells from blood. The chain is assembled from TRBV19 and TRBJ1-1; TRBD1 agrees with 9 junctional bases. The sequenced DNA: TGTGCCAGTAGACAGGGGGCTTTATACACTGAAGCTTTCTTT. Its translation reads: CASRQGALYTEAFF.